These 11 T cell receptor beta chains came from one sample sequenced in a study of T cells after yellow fever vaccination. TCRdb reanalysed the 5' RACE reads using MiXCR and keeps one entry per CDR3 protein. Of more than 300,000 distinct CDR3 sequences listed, around 10% are singletons. This material consisted of CD4+ T cells sorted from PBMCs, taken 45 days after the yellow fever booster vaccination. The receptors here all came from a young man who received the YFV17D yellow fever vaccine.

A few counts support this clonotype. The chain is built from TRBV29-1 and TRBJ2-7; 9 positions agree with TRBD1. V gave up 4 bases and J gave up 0 bases; unmatched junction bases: 10. CDR3 size: 16 residues. Germline loops: CDR1 SQVTM, CDR2 ANQGSEA. The CDR3 coding sequence is TGCAGCGTTGTAATCTGGGGGACAGGGAGCTCCTACGAGCAGTACTTC. As protein: CSVVIWGTGSSYEQYF.

This clonotype was seen a handful of times. The V gene is TRBV12-3 or TRBV12-4, the J gene TRBJ1-3; D ambiguous. The V gene lost 8 bases and the J gene lost 7 bases, with 9 bases spanning the gap. This CDR3 comprises 11 residues. DNA for the CDR3: TGTGCCAGCCGGCGGGGTAACACCATATATTTT. Translation: CASRRGNTIYF.

The rearrangement links TRBV7-2 to TRBJ2-3; D remains ambiguous. The CDR3 loop spans 12 amino acids. Germline CDR1 and CDR2: SGHTA and FQGNSA. V shed 5 bases and J shed 4 bases, with 7 bases lying between them. The CDR3: CASSMFSDTQYF. CDR3 DNA sequence: TGTGCCAGCAGCATGTTTTCAGATACGCAGTATTTT.

This clonotype was detected a few times. The chain joins TRBV19 to TRBJ2-7; the match to TRBD1 covers 8 bases. J was trimmed by 5 bases and V by 9 bases; bases with no gene match: 6. Germline loops: CDR1 LNHDA, CDR2 SQIVND (reference sequence). The CDR3 extends over 12 amino acids. CDR3 nucleotide sequence: TGTGCCAGCCGGACAGGGTCGGACGAGCAGTACGTC. Translation: CASRTGSDEQYV.

A few counts support this clonotype. Here the CDR3 DNA reads TGTGCCAGCAGCCCTCCAACCGGATGGGGCACAGATACGCAGTATTTT. This sequence encodes CASSPPTGWGTDTQYF. The J gene is TRBJ2-3, the V gene TRBV5-6; the D is unclear. CDR3 length: 16 amino acids. Germline CDR1 reads SGHDT; CDR2 reads YYEEEE. V was trimmed by 4 bases and J by 1 base, leaving 16 bases between them.

This clonotype was seen more than once but under ten times. The gene calls are TRBV9 and TRBJ2-3; D is undetermined. There are 14 residues in the CDR3. V shed 0 bases and J shed 2 bases, with 7 bases lying between them. CDR1 is SGDLS, CDR2 YYNGEE, per germline. This CDR3 is CASSVGWATDTQYF. The CDR3 DNA follows: TGTGCCAGCAGCGTAGGCTGGGCCACAGATACGCAGTATTTT.

In nucleotides, the CDR3 is TGTGCCAGCAGCTTAAGGCTAGGGGGAGGGGAGACCCAGTACTTC. It yields the protein CASSLRLGGGETQYF. The chain links TRBV7-8 to TRBJ2-5, with D possibly being TRBD2 (7 bases). Between the trimmed V and J ends, which lost 2 bases and 5 bases, there was a span of 15 bases. Germline CDR1 is SGHVS and CDR2 is FQNEAQ. The CDR3 has 15 amino acids. The whole variable domain, filled in from reference TRBV7-8 and TRBJ2-5, reads GAGVSQSPRYKVAKRGQDVALRCDPISGHVSLFWYQQALGQGPEFLTYFQNEAQLDKSGLPSDRFFAERPEGSVSTLKIQRTQQEDSAVYLCASSLRLGGGETQYFGPGTRLLVL.

The chain recombines TRBV11-2 with TRBJ1-6; 9 bases map to TRBD1. From germline, CDR1 is SGHAT and CDR2 FQNNGV. Trimming at V came to 7 bases and at J to 7 bases, leaving 8 bases not matched to a gene. The CDR3 has 15 amino acids. CDR3 sequence reads: CASNQGGQGNSPLHF. CDR3 nucleotides: TGTGCCAGCAATCAGGGGGGACAGGGCAATTCACCCCTCCACTTT.

In this sample, this clonotype turned up a few times. For the CDR3, the DNA is TGTGCCAGCAGCCGTGAGACTTACAGCACAGATACGCAGTATTTT. Its protein product is CASSRETYSTDTQYF. The chain links TRBV12-3 or TRBV12-4 to TRBJ2-3; D gene ambiguous. This CDR3 contains 15 residues. Trimming removed 6 bases from V and 0 bases from J, with 13 bases in between.

This clonotype was detected only a few times. The V call is TRBV7-9, the J call TRBJ1-4; D not certain. CDR1 is SEHNR and CDR2 is FQNEAQ in the germline V gene (reference sequence). The CDR3 covers 12 residues. Trimming left V 6 bases short and J 5 bases short, with 7 bases between. The CDR3 is CASRRPNEKLFF. The DNA for the CDR3 is TGTGCCAGCAGAAGACCCAATGAAAAACTGTTTTTT.

This clonotype was seen ten or more times. The J gene is TRBJ2-4, the V gene TRBV4-2; D may match TRBD1 or TRBD2 (6 bases each). Germline CDR1 and CDR2: LGHNA and YNFKEQ. The CDR3 covers 17 residues. Trimming shortened V by 0 bases and J by 3 bases, and 15 bases separated the two germline ends. The CDR3 nucleotides are TGTGCCAGCAGCCAAGACGAGGGGGGCGGGGTCAAAAACATTCAGTACTTC. This codes for CASSQDEGGGVKNIQYF.